This T cell receptor beta chain originates from a study of shared clonotypes between healthy human individuals (dated by TCRdb to the early 2020s). Study-wide context: The cohort included three men and a couple of women between 18 and 49 years of age. For each donor, CD4 naive and CD4 memory were each run on three plates, CD8 naive on two plates, and CD8 memory on one plate. To estimate repertoire size and how much clonotype sharing occurs between individuals, the study deeply sequenced the blood TCR repertoires of five healthy adults. To increase sequencing depth and limit assay-specific biases, different laboratories used diverse techniques to prepare libraries and sequence TCR repertoires. Per donor, leukapheresis produced somewhere between about 0.85 and 9.5 billion PBMCs.

Using the deep immunoSEQ assay, TCR CDR3 regions were amplified from genomic DNA by multiplex PCR. For each cell subset, the extracted genomic DNA was distributed evenly across all wells of several immunoSEQ 96-well plates, and each plate served as one replicate. Each replicate PCR for sorted subsets received roughly 200 ng genomic DNA, equal to tens of thousands of T cell genomes. Purified libraries were quantified with a Qubit 3.0 fluorometer, sized on a Bioanalyzer 2100, and re-quantified with the KAPA Library Quantification kit. Every immunoSEQ 96-well plate was sequenced on a separate single-read 150-cycle Illumina NextSeq 550 flow cell. The original methods were these. Because only junctional sequences without quality scores were contained in the immunoSEQ output, filtering matching that applied to full-length reads could not be performed. To assign V/J genes and CDR3, sequences were annotated using PyIR, a Python wrapper for IgBLAST v1.9, with IMGT germline references. Reads were filtered out if the reads had weak V/J assignments (E-value above 1e-6), no CDR3, stop codons, out-of-frame junctions, or ambiguous translated residues. V3J clonotypes were defined as sequences sharing an identical inferred V gene, J gene, and CDR3 amino acid sequence. To compute the percentage overlap between repertoires, the number of shared unique clonotypes was divided by the size of the smaller repertoire. Repertoire richness was assessed with RTK rarefaction, the Chao1 estimator, and Recon v2.1 estimates of unobserved clonotypes. For all TCRbeta clonotypes obtained by the gDNA method from four donors, generation probabilities were computed with OLGA. TCRdb's version of the immuneACCESS table is confined to in-frame rearrangements and falls short of the full clone set. An unresolved V gene accounts for under half of the shortfall where checked; the remainder is of unknown origin. V and J calls and clone size come straight from that table; D and trimming were deduced from the DNA. Across this sample there are fewer than 2.5 million clones, with over 85% seen only once. The leading ten clones occupy approximately 0.36% of the sample.

Here is what the overall study found, with its caveats: Even with the large sequencing depth, rarefaction of the sorted-subset datasets indicated that sequencing was incomplete. The small number of donors limited the genetic and exposure-history diversity represented. Across four donors, approximately 5% of naive CD4, 3% to 3.5% of naive CD8, under 2.5% of memory CD4, and roughly 0.4% of memory CD8 clonotypes were shared. Clonotypes shared by all four sorted-subset donors showed higher generation probabilities than non-shared clonotypes. Naive subsets generally had larger estimated clonotype richness than memory subsets did. Sampling was limited to blood, and TCR repertoires in tissue likely differ from TCR repertoires in blood. Based on pairwise subsampling, the degree of clonotype sharing among donors was expected to be affected by sequencing depth.

As regards this clone: Its specific antigen is unknown. No much larger clonotype is one base removed from it; base qualities were not supplied.

The donors were healthy, HIV-negative adults who had no recently reported acute infections or vaccinations. Only Caucasian adults living in Nashville, Tennessee, USA were represented among the donors. CD4+ T cells were enriched through magnetic negative selection, after which naive cells were positively selected on CD45RA and the remaining negative fraction served as the memory subset. Blood was collected by leukapheresis, and PBMCs were isolated by Ficoll-Histopaque density gradient centrifugation and then cryopreserved in liquid nitrogen vapor phase. Analytical flow cytometry was used to check the purity and quantity of every magnetically sorted T cell population. Genomic DNA was isolated from every sorted fraction and measured by UV absorbance on a Nanodrop 2000c. The sequenced sample consisted of naive CD4+ T cells from PBMCs. According to the study, the label for this sample's cell subset or site signals: CD45RA+ positively selected. The TCR originated in a man between 18 and 29 years old in good health. Some clones in this sample may be carry-over from other donors' samples.

CDR3 loop: CAWNRGSGEEKLFF. The DNA sequence follows: TGTGCCTGGAATAGGGGCTCGGGGGAAGAAAAACTGTTTTTT. The sequence links TRBV30 to TRBJ1-4; D gene: possibly TRBD1, on 5 matching bases. The cysteine opens and the phenylalanine closes a CDR3 of 14 amino acids. Just the 42-base CDR3 DNA is kept, in frame starting at base 1. The CDR1 and CDR2 encoded by the germline V gene (reference sequence) are GTSNPN and SVGIG. V and J lose 4 bases and 8 bases, and a span of 17 bases separates them.